Shown below are 27 T cell receptor beta chains from a single sample sequenced in a study of blood T cell repertoires in COVID-19 (dated by TCRdb to between 2020 and 2021). The library was made by the immunoSEQ multiplex PCR assay. Imported from immuneACCESS, the table was reduced by TCRdb to in-frame sequences with V and J called. These copies leave out some clones; in studies compared against another copy, an unresolved V gene accounts for under half, and the cause of the remainder is not known. The sample table shows some 96,000 clones, and just under 85% are seen once. The ten top clones hold roughly an eighth of the sample. The sample taken for sequencing was peripheral blood. The receptors derive from a man aged 45-65 years with active or convalescent COVID-19.

The chain recombines TRBV30 with TRBJ2-1, with 8 positions matching TRBD2. Losses at the gene ends were 2 bases for V and 6 bases for J; bases not matched to a gene: 12. There are 16 residues in the CDR3. In germline, CDR1 is GTSNPN, CDR2 SVGIG (reference sequence). The CDR3: CAWSPPGTRGRNEQFF. The CDR3 DNA follows: TGTGCCTGGAGTCCCCCCGGGACTAGAGGTCGCAATGAGCAGTTCTTC.

The table lists this clone with a count of one. The chain employs TRBV29-1 and TRBJ1-4; 12 bases are a match to TRBD1. Trimming removed 6 bases from V and 8 bases from J; junction bases left unmatched: 4. This CDR3 contains 13 residues. Germline values: CDR1 SQVTM, CDR2 ANQGSEA. In DNA, the CDR3 is TGCAGCGTGGGACAGGGGGCGAAGGAAAAACTGTTTTTT. Translating gives CSVGQGAKEKLFF.

The rearrangement uses TRBV7-8 and TRBJ1-6; D might be TRBD1 (6 bases). Germline V gene data show CDR1 as SGHVS and CDR2 as FQNEAQ. This CDR3 contains 14 residues. V lost 4 bases, J lost 6 bases, and 10 bases lay in between. CDR3 sequence (DNA): TGTGCCAGCAGCTCCCCAGGGGTTAATTCACCCCTCCACTTT. It translates to CASSSPGVNSPLHF. The variable domain in full, with the rest retrieved from reference TRBV7-8 and TRBJ1-6, is GAGVSQSPRYKVAKRGQDVALRCDPISGHVSLFWYQQALGQGPEFLTYFQNEAQLDKSGLPSDRFFAERPEGSVSTLKIQRTQQEDSAVYLCASSSPGVNSPLHFGNGTRLTVT.

The chain couples TRBV6-5 to TRBJ1-1; 12 positions match TRBD1. This CDR3 spans 12 amino acids. In germline, CDR1 is MNHEY, CDR2 SVGAGI. Trimming took 6 bases from V and 11 from J; bases not matched to a gene: 4. The CDR3 region is CASRGTGGVAFF. As DNA, the CDR3 is TGTGCCAGCAGGGGGACAGGGGGCGTTGCTTTCTTT.

The V and J genes are TRBV5-1 and TRBJ1-2; 9 bases agree with TRBD1. V was pared by 5 bases and J by 4 bases, with 6 bases of the junction left unmatched. The germline V gene encodes CDR1 SGHRS and CDR2 YFSETQ. This CDR3 is 14 amino acids long. In DNA, the CDR3 is TGCGCCAGCAGAGAAGACAGGGGGTTCTATGGCTACACCTTC. Protein sequence: CASREDRGFYGYTF.

This chain links TRBV19 with TRBJ1-1; 11 bases map to TRBD1. This CDR3 spans 14 amino acids. Trimming cost V 7 bases and J 5 bases; bases outside gene matches: 6. In germline, CDR1 is LNHDA, CDR2 SQIVND (reference sequence). The CDR3 DNA sequence: TGTGCCAGTACTGGGACAGGGGGTGGGACTGAAGCTTTCTTT. It translates to CASTGTGGGTEAFF.

The rearrangement joins TRBV11-3 to TRBJ2-1, with TRBD2 matching 8 bases. From germline, CDR1 is SGHNT and CDR2 YENEEA. V was pared by 0 bases and J by 8 bases, with 9 bases of the junction left unmatched. The CDR3 is 16 residues long. Here the CDR3 reads CASSLEPTAGVDEQFF. The CDR3 DNA reads TGTGCCAGCAGCTTAGAACCCACAGCGGGAGTAGATGAGCAGTTCTTC.

The chain joins TRBV19 to TRBJ1-5, with TRBD1 identical over 7 bases. Trimming cost V 9 bases and J 7 bases; bases outside gene matches: 9. CDR1 is LNHDA and CDR2 is SQIVND in the germline V gene (reference sequence). CDR3 length: 13 residues. CDR3 DNA sequence: TGTGCCAGCAGAGACAGGGAAGGACAGCCCCAGCATTTT. Translated, it gives CASRDREGQPQHF.

This chain joins TRBV4-1 and TRBJ1-4, with a possible D match to TRBD1 (6 bases). This CDR3 spans 15 amino acids. V was shortened by 2 bases and J by 4 bases, with 11 bases between the two germline ends. Germline V gene sequence: CDR1 MGHRA, CDR2 YSYEKL. The CDR3 coding sequence is TGCGCCAGCAGCCAAAAAGGGGGGGATAATGAAAAACTGTTTTTT. It specifies CASSQKGGDNEKLFF.

V is TRBV5-4 and J is TRBJ1-1; TRBD1 might be the D (6 bases). Trimming pared 4 bases from V and 1 base from J, leaving 14 bases between. The CDR3 is made up of 15 amino acids. In germline, CDR1 is SGHNT, CDR2 YYREEE (reference sequence). CDR3 region: CASSPAGTRNTEAFF. The CDR3 DNA is TGTGCCAGCAGCCCCGCCGGGACACGGAACACTGAAGCTTTCTTT.

This chain links TRBV2 with TRBJ2-3, with D perhaps TRBD2 (5 bases). The CDR3 totals 16 residues. Trimming shortened V by 2 bases and J by 0 bases, and 12 bases separated the two germline ends. CDR1 is SNHLY, CDR2 FYNNEI, per germline. CDR3 sequence reads: CASSESGRTSTDTQYF. For the CDR3, the DNA is TGTGCCAGCAGTGAATCGGGCAGGACTAGCACAGATACGCAGTATTTT.

The rearrangement uses TRBV7-3 and TRBJ2-3, with a possible D match to TRBD1 (6 bases). The CDR3 has 16 amino acids. V was trimmed by 5 bases and J by 2 bases, leaving 17 bases between them. CDR1 is SGHTA, CDR2 FQGTGA, per germline. CDR3 in DNA: TGTGCCAGCAGCCCCCAAACTAGGGGGATCACAGATACGCAGTATTTT. Translating gives CASSPQTRGITDTQYF. Complete variable domain (other parts from reference TRBV7-3 and TRBJ2-3): GAGVSQTPSNKVTEKGKYVELRCDPISGHTALYWYRQSLGQGPEFLIYFQGTGAADDSGLPNDRFFAVRPEGSVSTLKIQRTERGDSAVYLCASSPQTRGITDTQYFGPGTRLTVL.

This clone was detected only once. This chain connects TRBV15 to TRBJ2-6, with 9 bases aligning to TRBD1. The CDR3 has 19 amino acids. Germline trimming cut 3 bases from V and 0 bases from J; bases unmatched to any gene: 9. Germline V gene lookup returns CDR1 LNHNV and CDR2 YYDKDF (reference sequence). The CDR3 sequence: CATSRVPGQGLSGANVLTF. The CDR3 DNA reads TGTGCCACCAGCAGGGTTCCGGGACAGGGACTCTCTGGGGCCAACGTCCTGACTTTC.

CDR3 sequence reads: CASSLGGGAGYEQYF. DNA of the CDR3: TGTGCCAGCAGCTTAGGGGGGGGCGCAGGCTACGAGCAGTACTTC. This chain links TRBV11-3 with TRBJ2-7; the D gene is possibly TRBD2 (7 bases). Germline CDR1 and CDR2: SGHNT and YENEEA. The CDR3 covers 15 residues. V shed 1 base and J shed 3 bases, with 13 bases lying between them.

V usage is TRBV7-6 and J usage is TRBJ2-7, with TRBD2 matching over 11 bases. Germline V gene data show CDR1 as SGHVS and CDR2 as FNYEAQ. There are 16 residues in the CDR3. Trimming removed 5 bases from V and 2 bases from J; junction bases left unmatched: 8. The CDR3 nucleotides are TGTGCCAGCAGCCCTAGCTCGACTAGCGGGACCTACGAGCAGTACTTC. Its translation is CASSPSSTSGTYEQYF.

The V call is TRBV13, the J call TRBJ2-1, with TRBD1 as a possible D gene (6 bases). Germline V gene data show CDR1 as PRHDT and CDR2 as FYEKMQ (reference sequence). The CDR3 length is 15 residues. V lost 3 bases and J 2 bases, leaving 11 bases between the germline ends. CDR3 residues: CASSFGQGTYNEQFF. In nucleotides, the CDR3 is TGTGCCAGCAGCTTTGGGCAGGGGACCTACAATGAGCAGTTCTTC.

V usage is TRBV19 and J usage is TRBJ2-7; D is unclear. The CDR3 has 15 residues. Trimming shortened V by 6 bases and J by 2 bases, and 17 bases separated the two germline ends. The germline CDR1 and CDR2 sequences are LNHDA and SQIVND (reference sequence). The CDR3: CASSPLSGRTYEQYF. CDR3 coding DNA: TGTGCCAGTAGCCCCCTTTCAGGCCGTACCTACGAGCAGTACTTC.

In this sample, this clone turned up a few times. The chain is built from TRBV30 and TRBJ1-3, with TRBD1 as a possible D gene (5 bases). Trimming shortened V by 0 bases and J by 7 bases, and 10 bases separated the two germline ends. Germline loops: CDR1 GTSNPN, CDR2 SVGIG (reference sequence). This CDR3 spans 13 amino acids. CDR3 coding DNA: TGTGCCTGGAGTGTACTTCGGGGGAACACCATATATTTT. Protein: CAWSVLRGNTIYF.

The chain uses TRBV16 and TRBJ2-7; 7 positions agree with TRBD1. The CDR3 has 16 amino acids. From germline, CDR1 is KGHSY and CDR2 FQNENV. The ends lost 5 bases at V and 4 bases at J; junction bases unmatched: 14. The CDR3 nucleotides read TGTGCCAGCAGCTACTATAAACAGGGGCCAGGTTACGAGCAGTACTTC. Protein sequence: CASSYYKQGPGYEQYF.

The genes are TRBV19 and TRBJ2-1, with TRBD2 as a possible D gene (7 bases). CDR1 and CDR2 (germline): LNHDA, SQIVND (reference sequence). Trimming removed 9 bases from V and 4 bases from J, with 19 bases in between. This CDR3 has 15 residues. CDR3 protein: CASNTGRGFYNEQFF. DNA of the CDR3: TGTGCCAGCAATACAGGGAGGGGTTTTTACAATGAGCAGTTCTTC.

Points on this clone: Relative to the germline gene, one junction end is altered; a read error may explain this. The genes are TRBV7-7 and TRBJ2-5; 8 bases align to TRBD1. This CDR3 is 15 amino acids long. Germline-derived CDR1 and CDR2 are SSHAT and FNYEAQ (reference sequence). The CDR3 bases are TGTGCTAGCAGCTTAGCCGGGACAGGCTCAGAGACCCAGTACTTC. This encodes CASSLAGTGSETQYF.

This clone has at least ten counts. The chain carries TRBV5-4 and TRBJ2-7; 10 bases align to TRBD2. J lost 4 bases, V lost 0 bases, and 13 bases had no gene match. This CDR3 region has 18 residues. Germline V gene sequence: CDR1 SGHNT, CDR2 YYREEE (reference sequence). The CDR3 bases are TGTGCCAGCAGCTTGGGGTACGTGAGTAGCGGGAGGAAATACGAGCAGTACTTC. It is translated as CASSLGYVSSGRKYEQYF.

A few counts support this clone. The chain couples TRBV15 to TRBJ2-5, with 9 bases identical to TRBD2. The junction had 6 bases not matched to a gene; V was cut back by 9 bases and J by 4 bases. CDR1 LNHNV and CDR2 YYDKDF come from the germline V gene (reference sequence). The CDR3 is made up of 13 amino acids. The CDR3, as DNA: TGTGCCACAAAGACTAGCGGACCAGAGACCCAGTACTTC. It encodes CATKTSGPETQYF.

The CDR3 nucleotides read TGTGCCAGCAATTCGGACAGGTATGAGCAGTTCTTC. It is translated as CASNSDRYEQFF. The chain links TRBV12-3 or TRBV12-4 to TRBJ2-1, with 7 bases fitting TRBD1. The CDR3 runs to 12 residues. Trimming at V came to 7 bases and at J to 8 bases, leaving 5 bases not matched to a gene.

The chain is built from TRBV5-1 and TRBJ1-2; no clear D gene. Trimming took 1 base from V and 0 from J, leaving 10 bases between them. CDR1 SGHRS and CDR2 YFSETQ come from the germline V gene. The CDR3 runs to 15 residues. The CDR3 sequence is CASSLSAGPNYGYTF. The DNA for the CDR3 is TGCGCCAGCAGCTTGTCGGCAGGCCCTAACTATGGCTACACCTTC.

The table lists this clone with a count of one. V gene TRBV5-1 combines with J gene TRBJ2-7; TRBD1 matches at 7 bases. The CDR3 runs to 18 residues. The germline CDR1 and CDR2 sequences are SGHRS and YFSETQ. V dropped 3 bases and J dropped 0; count of bases not matched to a gene: 15. CDR3 nucleotides: TGCGCCAGCAGCTCATCCCGTGGACAGGCCCGAAGCTCCTACGAGCAGTACTTC. It specifies CASSSSRGQARSSYEQYF.

The chain links TRBV5-1 to TRBJ2-7, with 8 bases lining up with TRBD2. Trimming at V came to 5 bases and at J to 3 bases, leaving 13 bases not matched to a gene. CDR3 size: 16 residues. The germline V gene encodes CDR1 SGHRS and CDR2 YFSETQ. DNA for the CDR3: TGCGCCAGCAGGCCAAGATTTGGTAGCGGGATCTACGAGCAGTACTTC. The encoded protein is CASRPRFGSGIYEQYF. The complete variable domain, with remaining parts taken from reference TRBV5-1 and TRBJ2-7, reads KAGVTQTPRYLIKTRGQQVTLSCSPISGHRSVSWYQQTPGQGLQFLFEYFSETQRNKGNFPGRFSGRQFSNSRSEMNVSTLELGDSALYLCASRPRFGSGIYEQYFGPGTRLTVT.